The clone carrying this TCR beta chain was seen ten or more times. MiXCR was used by TCRdb to re-call the PCR reads. Of 64,000 or so clones in the sample, roughly 15% were seen once. These data are taken from a study of metastatic and nonmetastatic thyroid tumors. The overall study: Thyroid patients, malignant and benign, had repertoires compared across blood and tumor or nodule tissue.

Thyroid surgery had not been preceded by any treatment in any patient. The CDR3 totals 16 residues. The J segment lost 4 bases and the V segment lost 7 bases, leaving 12 bases of the junction unmatched. This TCR came from a male donor with papillary thyroid cancer or a benign thyroid nodule (not recorded which). Some clones in this sample may be carry-over from other donors' samples. J is TRBJ2-2 and V is TRBV12-3 or TRBV12-4; TRBD1 agrees at 7 bases. The sequencing input was blood. CDR3 nucleotide sequence: TGTGCCAGCACACGAGCCTCGGGACAGCTCACCGGGGAGCTGTTTTTT. Protein sequence: CASTRASGQLTGELFF.